These T cell receptor beta chains were read from a single sample in a study of Graves' ophthalmopathy and Graves' hyperthyroidism. In TCRdb, the multiplex PCR reads were re-called with MiXCR into one record per CDR3 protein. The top ten hold about 10% of the sample, which has about 500,000 distinct CDR3 sequences, over 13% seen once. Sequencing was done on a sample of blood. The receptors stem from a woman aged 30 to 39 with Graves' ophthalmopathy. The conserved cysteine and the conserved F or W are not part of the CDR3 here.

TRBV27	TRBJ1-1	ASSLSSRGTTEAF
TRBV20-1	TRBJ2-2	SARQGGRDTGELF
TRBV29-1	TRBJ2-7	SVVVSGQGSYEQY
TRBV7-8	TRBJ1-2	ASSGDRYDPNYGYT
TRBV30	TRBJ2-5	AWRHTGQLQETQY
TRBV10-3	TRBJ1-1	AIGTGGNTEAF
TRBV6-1	TRBJ1-1	ASIQGLDTEAF
TRBV20-1	TRBJ2-7	SAGGGRTAYEQY
TRBV20-1	TRBJ1-1	SAREQGVMFTEAF
TRBV28	TRBJ1-6	ASSLLEGVGSPLH
TRBV5-1	TRBJ2-2	ASSLATSISAGELF
TRBV15	TRBJ1-5	ATSRDSDGGQPQH
TRBV28	TRBJ1-6	ASSFSRSRRPNSPLH
TRBV12-3/TRBV12-4	TRBJ1-3	ASSLEKAGNTIY
TRBV7-2	TRBJ2-5	ASSSVGGGQETQY
TRBV10-3	TRBJ1-5	AILQNSNQPQH
TRBV19	TRBJ1-2	ASTAQSGVVGYT
TRBV28	TRBJ2-7	ASKLLAANYEQY